The present T cell receptor (beta chain) was sequenced within a study of cytomegalovirus exposure and HLA in healthy donors (dated by TCRdb to about 2017). As for the study more broadly: In an earlier analysis of several hundred of the donors, 250 to 350 Gb of sequence data and 117 million unique TCR beta sequences from roughly 190 million T cells were reported. Roughly five DR-DQ haplotypes were treated as single units for association and clustering because of strong linkage in the cohort. The aim of the study was to test whether cataloging public T cell receptors could identify signatures of past pathogen exposure. In a later genetic analysis, genome-wide SNP genotypes for about three fifths of the roughly 670 donors were used, and that subset was treated as a discovery cohort. Typing coverage differed by locus: A, B, C, DRB1 and DQB1 were typed in about 620-630 donors, DQA1 in 522, DPA1 in some 600, and DPB1 in 400 to 490. Donor age, sex, ethnicity and CMV serostatus were collected together with the repertoire data. Besides the first cohort of roughly 660 subjects, a separate validation cohort made up of roughly 120 different subjects was used. HLA typing covered class I and class II loci at four-digit resolution. The genetic ancestry cluster associated with self-reported Caucasian donors included over 80% of the roughly 410 genotyped donors. To decide whether each TCR beta V gene segment behaved as functional or pseudogenic, an earlier analysis of approximately 620 of the donors relied on high-throughput TCR beta sequencing. Across approximately 420 genotyped donors of the cohort, an average of about 240,000 unique TCR beta nucleotide sequences per donor were sequenced, and roughly 18% of those sequences were non-productive. Rather than using new phenotypic data, the later analysis identified candidate immune exposures from TCR beta sequences and from how often those sequences occurred across donors. All discovery cohort repertoires had been generated on a single sequencing platform. To predict cytomegalovirus infection status, the study combined high-throughput TCR immunosequencing, statistical association of individual TCRs with disease status, and machine learning. An early release covering more than 500 HLA-typed donors comprised 250 to 350 gigabases of sequencing data and 85 million or so unique TCR sequences. The T cell repertoires of some 670 subjects were profiled by immunosequencing and related to cytomegalovirus serostatus. To study patterns of TCR occurrence, a later analysis re-analyzed previously published TCR beta repertoires from hundreds of donors and added high-resolution HLA genotyping.

According to the germline V gene, CDR1 reads SNHLY and CDR2 reads FYNNEI. Taken from cysteine to phenylalanine, the CDR3 has 15 residues. Only the CDR3 portion is preserved as DNA: 45 bases, with reading frame beginning at the first base. For this chain, trimming is 6 bases at the V end and 1 base at the J end, and the number of junction bases without a gene match is 3. The cohort comprised some 730 healthy bone marrow donors. All cohort members were sampled while nominally healthy, although unrecorded immune exposures were likely present. The donor was CMV seronegative and was included in the group of 352 seronegative cohort members. A peripheral blood sample was provided by each donor, and peripheral blood mononuclear cells were used for TCR beta sequencing. Genomic DNA extraction from the blood cell samples was performed with the Qiagen DNeasy Blood Extraction Kit. Remarks on this clone: No cognate antigen has been identified for it. No base qualities exist here, and no much larger clone lies one base off it.

The investigation overall reported the following: A later analysis found that TCR association rates varied across HLA loci, with DRB1 alleles showing the most associated TCRs and HLA-C alleles the fewest. The classifier was reported to diagnose cytomegalovirus status with high specificity and sensitivity in both the original and validation cohorts. Because counts were too low, about 17 rarely observed V segments, including chromosome 9 orphons, were excluded from the earlier analysis of fewer than 650 of the donors. In an earlier analysis of 587 of the donors, most TCR beta V segments appeared in productive rearrangements about 87% or about 30% of the time, broadly matching IMGT annotations. A total of 164 TCR beta chains were listed by the study as associated with cytomegalovirus. The sequencing pipeline was judged likely to have produced a cluster of highly shared sequence variants as a technical artifact. A later genetic analysis associated a missense DCLRE1C variant with V-gene and J-gene trimming of TCR beta chains, and an independent cohort replicated the association. According to a later analysis, parvovirus B19, influenza, CMV and Epstein-Barr virus appeared linked to several top co-occurrence clusters. A later analysis associated about 16,000 TCR beta sequences with specific HLA alleles at a false discovery rate of 0.05. According to a later genetic analysis, donors in an Asian-associated ancestry cluster had fewer N-insertions in productive TCRs than the approximately 650-donor mean. Because HLA typing was unavailable for some donors at each locus, only the typed subset was used in association tests. Presence/absence analyses assumed roughly uniform sequencing depth across donors, an assumption that may not hold. Because the 87-base-pair reads could not distinguish some IMGT-functional V segments, including TRBV6-2 and TRBV6-3, those segments were excluded. The only immune exposure information available for the cohort was CMV serostatus. This cohort had only TCR beta chains sequenced, and the lack of alpha or paired-chain data limited which features could be detected. Assigning TCR associations to individual alleles was difficult when HLA alleles, especially DR and DQ, strongly co-occurred. In vitro tests confirmed that a few of the cytomegalovirus-associated TCR beta chains recognize cytomegalovirus antigens. According to a later analysis, most CMV-associated TCR beta chains appeared to be HLA-restricted, and the HLA associations seemed to be driven largely by CMV exposure. A later analysis found that HLA-associated TCR beta chains were more clonally expanded and had lower generation probabilities than equally common non-associated chains. Linkage disequilibrium might explain the correlated functional status among segregating V segments, but an unknown experimental factor could not be ruled out. Most TCR sequences were observed very rarely across donors, whereas some public TCRs were present in many individuals. The authors suggested that the approach could potentially be generalized to other disease states and immunological phenotypes. A further reported finding was that TCR beta sequences accurately predicted the HLA-A and HLA-B alleles for most subjects in the first cohort.

The library was made by the immunoSEQ multiplex PCR assay. The multiplex PCR relied on a mix of 60 forward primers for TCR Vbeta segments and 13 reverse primers for TCR Jbeta segments. Amplification of the CDR3 region of rearranged TCR beta genes was performed with a multiplex PCR assay on genomic DNA. The amplified TCR beta libraries were sequenced on the Illumina HiSeq System as 87-base-pair reads. The authors' pipeline ran thus. A later analysis tallied 75 million to 95 million unique TCR beta chains across the 600 to 700 repertoires, and about 12 million of those chains were shared by two or more donors. A nearest-neighbor algorithm error-corrected the raw reads and collapsed the reads into unique sequences, merging closely related sequences to remove PCR and sequencing errors. Alignment of CDR3 sequences to IMGT reference sequences was used to assign V, D and J gene segments. For a sequence to be retained, at least a six-nucleotide match to both a V gene segment and a J gene segment was required. Rearrangements were called productive when the CDR3 lacked stop codons and stayed in frame with V and J; all others were non-productive. CDR3 was defined by IMGT convention, running from the second conserved V-encoded cysteine to the conserved J-encoded phenylalanine. Sequences without an unambiguous match to a single V gene segment were excluded from the earlier analysis of approximately 600 of the donors. An earlier analysis of a few hundred of the donors called V segments functional above 56.7% productive rearrangements and segregating when the between-donor standard deviation exceeded 5%. A statistical classification framework was developed to diagnose cytomegalovirus status using the catalog of TCR beta chain sequences. In a later analysis, V and J genes were assigned by comparing TCR nucleotide sequences against IMGT/GENE-DB human TR gene sequences. The TCRdist pipeline was used in a later analysis to assign CDR3 sequences and most-parsimonious VDJ recombination scenarios. In a later analysis, each TCR beta chain was defined by its CDR3 amino acid sequence together with its V-gene family, and reads without a unique V-gene family were excluded. As a way to deal with suspected cross-contamination and a sequencing artifact, a later analysis dropped more than 500 nucleotide sequences that were highly shared and had low generation probability. For each public chain, a later analysis derived a clonal expansion index from normalized ranks of inferred template counts within each repertoire. Generation probabilities in a later analysis came from a VDJ recombination model fitted to out-of-frame rearrangements, and those results were checked against IGoR. In a later analysis, hypergeometric tests were used to score TCR-TCR, TCR-HLA and TCR-CMV co-occurrence, with a repertoire-size bias correction applied to TCR pairs. A later analysis estimated false discovery rates by permuting HLA or CMV assignments 20 times. A later analysis grouped co-occurring TCRs with DBSCAN, adding TCRdist sequence similarity when clustering within HLA-allele-positive subsets. Repertoires with fewer than 30,000 or more than 120,000 public chains were left out of co-occurrence clustering, as were a few repertoires with anomalous nucleotide sharing. This is the immuneACCESS table as TCRdb keeps it, with only in-frame sequences that have V and J called. A part of the clones is gone; compared with another copy, unresolved V genes explain less than half, and the rest is unexplained. V and J calls and clone size are as listed in that table; D and trimming were resolved from the DNA. The sample table records 55,000 or so clones; roughly 85% of these occur just once. The biggest ten clones account for 1.5% to 2% of the sample.

This TCR came from a young man in good health and CMV-seronegative. Sequencing was done on a sample of PBMCs. The chain is assembled from TRBV2 and TRBJ2-1; 10 bases in between match TRBD1. CDR3 region: CASRGDRGSYNEQFF. The base sequence is TGTGCCAGCAGGGGGGACAGGGGATCCTACAATGAGCAGTTCTTC.